The 3 T cell receptor beta chains in this list originate from one sample, sequenced in a study of T cells in Graves' hyperthyroidism and ophthalmopathy. Researchers took RNA transcripts and amplified the TCR beta CDR3 regions from them. HTBI primers drove first-round RT-PCR of the TCR CDR3. In TCRdb, the multiplex PCR reads were re-called with MiXCR into one record per CDR3 protein. The sample contains hundreds of thousands of distinct CDR3 sequences, roughly 14% of which appear only once. Sequencing was done on a sample of blood. The origin of the receptors is a young man with Graves' ophthalmopathy.

This clonotype was recorded many times. The rearrangement joins TRBV7-9 to TRBJ2-5; TRBD2 is a possible D gene (6 bases). The V and J ends lost 5 bases and 4 bases respectively, with 17 bases between them. The CDR3 is 15 amino acids. Germline CDR1 reads SEHNR; CDR2 reads FQNEAQ (reference sequence). In DNA, the CDR3 is TGTGCCAGCAGCCCTGTGGGGGGTCTAGGAGAGACCCAGTACTTC. Translating it yields CASSPVGGLGETQYF.

With respect to this clonotype: Since a much larger clone is just one base distant, this may be a read error. V gene TRBV20-1 combines with J gene TRBJ2-5, with 12 nucleotides matching TRBD2. The germline gives CDR1 DFQATT, CDR2 SNEGSKA (reference sequence). With V trimmed by 5 bases and J by 5 bases, 6 bases remained unmatched. This CDR3 contains 14 residues. The CDR3 reads CSALAGGLGETQYF. As DNA, the CDR3 is TGCAGTGCTCTAGCGGGGGGGCTAGGGGAGACCCAGTACTTC.

This clonotype was seen more than once but under ten times. The rearrangement joins TRBV19 to TRBJ2-1; no clear D. Germline assignment: CDR1 LNHDA and CDR2 SQIVND (reference sequence). The length of the CDR3 is 15 residues. The ends were cut back, 0 bases at V and 1 base at J, with 7 bases in the middle. The CDR3 DNA follows: TGTGCCAGTAGTATAGATCCAGGTTCCTACAATGAGCAGTTCTTC. Protein: CASSIDPGSYNEQFF.